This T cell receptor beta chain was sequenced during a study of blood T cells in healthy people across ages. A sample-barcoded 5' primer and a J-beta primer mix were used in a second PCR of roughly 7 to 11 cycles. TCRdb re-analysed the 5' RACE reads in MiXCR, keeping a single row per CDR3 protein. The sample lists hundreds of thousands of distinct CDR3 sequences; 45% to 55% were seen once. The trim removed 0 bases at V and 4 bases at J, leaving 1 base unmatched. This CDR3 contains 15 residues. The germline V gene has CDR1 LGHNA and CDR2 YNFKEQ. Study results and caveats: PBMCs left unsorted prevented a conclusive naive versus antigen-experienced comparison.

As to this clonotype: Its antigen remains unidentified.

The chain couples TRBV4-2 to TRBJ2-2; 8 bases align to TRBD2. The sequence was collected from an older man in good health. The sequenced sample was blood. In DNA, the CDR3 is TGTGCCAGCAGCCAAGATAGCGGGACCACCGGGGAGCTGTTTTTT. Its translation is CASSQDSGTTGELFF.